There are many counts of the clone carrying this T cell receptor (beta chain). The study used a library that attached unique molecular identifiers to individual cDNA molecules. TCRdb processed the RACE reads anew with MiXCR; each CDR3 protein has one entry. The sample lists 85,000 to 100,000 distinct CDR3 sequences, 11% seen once, with roughly 2% in the top ten. These data originate in a study of human T cells and chemical hapten exposure. The CDR3 has 14 amino acids. Trimming took off 0 bases at V and 8 bases at J, with 11 bases between the two ends. From germline, CDR1 is MNHEY and CDR2 SVGEGT. Time point reported: patch test 2, 6 weeks after DPC sensitization. Treatment of the sample: therapeutic diphenylcyclopropenone sensitization with weekly scalp DPC. Each patch-test visit's blood sample preceded patch application.

The sample in question was whole blood, obtained in connection with sensitization to the hapten diphenylcyclopropenone (DPC). The chain uses TRBV6-2 or TRBV6-3 and TRBJ2-1; D remains unclear. The origin of this receptor is a man aged 35 to 55 with alopecia areata. Some clones in this sample may be carry-over from other donors' samples. CDR3 residues: CASSYSPLLDEQFF. In DNA, the CDR3 is TGTGCCAGCAGTTACTCTCCCCTCTTGGATGAGCAGTTCTTC.